Sequencing of this TCR beta chain was carried out in a study of identical twins. Each donor was a healthy Caucasian. The CDR3 is made up of 15 amino acids. V was pared by 5 bases and J by 4 bases, with 8 bases of the junction left unmatched. TCRdb reprocessed the 5' RACE reads via MiXCR and lists one record per CDR3 protein. The sample contains around 690,000 distinct CDR3 sequences, approximately 22% of which appear only once. These data are also associated with another study on T cells expressing NK-cell markers.

The J gene is TRBJ1-2, the V gene TRBV12-3 or TRBV12-4; 9 bases are shared with TRBD1. The receptor was isolated from a woman between 18 and 29 years old in good health. Sequencing was performed on PBMCs. CDR3 nucleotides: TGTGCCAGCAGTCCTAACAGGGGGCGCGTCTATGGCTACACCTTC. Translation gives CASSPNRGRVYGYTF.